The 11 T cell receptor beta chains given below trace back to one sample, sequenced in a study of T cells after yellow fever vaccination. A single record per CDR3 protein comes from TCRdb applying MiXCR to the 5' RACE reads. This sample carries more than 350,000 distinct CDR3 sequences, more than 9% of them seen once, and the ten largest clones take around 18%. The sequenced sample was PBMCs, obtained on the day of the first yellow fever vaccination. The source is a man between 18 and 35 years old who received the YFV17D yellow fever vaccine.

There are a few counts of this clonotype. The genes are TRBV12-3 or TRBV12-4 and TRBJ2-4; D gene unclear. CDR3 length: 16 amino acids. V gave up 1 base and J gave up 4 bases, with 14 bases separating them. The CDR3 region is CASSLGGLGFKNIQYF. The CDR3 coding sequence is TGTGCCAGCAGTTTAGGAGGCCTTGGCTTTAAAAACATTCAGTACTTC.

This chain uses TRBV5-6 with TRBJ2-7; TRBD1 aligns across 7 bases. Per germline, CDR1 SGHDT and CDR2 YYEEEE. The V segment lost 2 bases and the J segment 5 bases; nucleotides outside the gene matches: 7. This CDR3 has 14 amino acids. The CDR3 DNA reads as TGTGCCAGCAGCTTAACAGGGGCTAGGCACGAGCAGTACGTC. Translated, it gives CASSLTGARHEQYV.

This clonotype was counted only a few times. The chain employs TRBV5-6 and TRBJ2-7; TRBD1 matches 7 bases. Germline V gene sequence: CDR1 SGHDT, CDR2 YYEEEE. Unmatched junction bases numbered 22, after V lost 4 bases and J lost 9 bases. The CDR3 has 17 amino acids. The CDR3 DNA reads as TGTGCCAGCAGCCCCACAAATGACAGGGAAATCCTACGAGGGCAGTACGTC. Encoded protein: CASSPTNDREILRGQYV.

This clonotype was seen only a few times. The chain joins TRBV12-5 to TRBJ1-2, with TRBD1 as a possible D gene (6 bases). The CDR3 runs 17 residues. The ends were cut back, 4 bases at V and 5 bases at J, with 23 bases in the middle. Germline CDR1 is LGHNT and CDR2 is FRNRAP. The CDR3 region has the DNA TGTGCTAGTGGTTCGGCTAGGGGAGCAGGGGATCTTTATGGCTACACCTTC. Its protein is CASGSARGAGDLYGYTF.

The gene calls are TRBV12-3 or TRBV12-4 and TRBJ1-4, with TRBD1 matching 12 bases. The CDR3 has 18 residues. V gave up 10 bases and J gave up 1 base; unmatched junction bases: 13. This chain's CDR3 is CAIRLGDRGLRTNEKLFF. CDR3 in DNA: TGTGCCATCAGACTAGGGGACAGGGGGCTTAGAACTAATGAAAAACTGTTTTTT.

This clonotype was seen more than once but under ten times. The rearrangement links TRBV5-5 to TRBJ2-5; the D is unclear. The V gene's germline CDR1 is SGHKS and CDR2 YYEKEE (reference sequence). Trimming took 6 bases from V and 4 from J, leaving 16 bases between them. The CDR3 is made up of 14 amino acids. In nucleotides, the CDR3 is TGTGCCAGCACCGACAAAGTCACTCGAGAGACCCAGTACTTC. Encoded protein: CASTDKVTRETQYF.

This clonotype has a handful of counts. The chain combines TRBV7-9 with TRBJ1-1; D might be TRBD1 (6 bases). CDR1 is SEHNR, CDR2 FQNEAQ, per germline (reference sequence). This CDR3 is 14 amino acids long. V lost 5 bases, J lost 6 bases, and 16 bases lay in between. The CDR3 loop reads CASSPPRGEPEAFF. In DNA form, the CDR3 reads TGTGCCAGCAGCCCGCCCAGGGGAGAGCCTGAAGCTTTCTTT.

V is TRBV6-1 and J is TRBJ2-3, with 8 bases fitting TRBD2. Germline V lookup: CDR1 MNHNS, CDR2 SASEGT. The CDR3 contains 15 residues. V was clipped by 1 base and J by 3 bases; unmatched bases: 3. CDR3 residues: CASSEGGGPTDTQYF. CDR3 bases: TGTGCCAGCAGTGAAGGCGGGGGGCCAACAGATACGCAGTATTTT.

This clonotype was detected a few times. The chain carries TRBV5-4 and TRBJ2-2, with unresolved D. The germline V gene has CDR1 SGHNT and CDR2 YYREEE (reference sequence). The length of the CDR3 is 18 residues. The V gene lost 1 base and the J gene lost 1 base, with 17 bases spanning the gap. The CDR3 nucleotides are TGTGCCAGCAGCTTGTCAATAACGGCCCTATGGAACACCGGGGAGCTGTTTTTT. It specifies CASSLSITALWNTGELFF.

This clonotype was observed a few times. The chain couples TRBV25-1 to TRBJ1-6; TRBD1 might be the D (5 bases). V was cut by 2 bases and J by 9 bases, with 14 bases left in between. The germline V gene has CDR1 MGHDK and CDR2 SYGVNS. The CDR3 runs 15 residues. The CDR3 sequence is CASSEESGRSSPLHF. The CDR3 coding sequence is TGTGCCAGCAGTGAAGAGTCAGGGCGAAGTTCACCCCTCCACTTT.

This clonotype turned up a few times. V gene TRBV24-1 combines with J gene TRBJ2-7, with a weak D call TRBD1 (6 bases). V lost 0 bases and J 3 bases, leaving 17 bases between the germline ends. The CDR3 covers 17 residues. Germline-derived CDR1 and CDR2 are KGHDR and SFDVKD. The CDR3 DNA reads as TGTGCCACCAGTGATTTGTCTGAGAACAGGGACGGCTACGAGCAGTACGTC. It is translated as CATSDLSENRDGYEQYV.